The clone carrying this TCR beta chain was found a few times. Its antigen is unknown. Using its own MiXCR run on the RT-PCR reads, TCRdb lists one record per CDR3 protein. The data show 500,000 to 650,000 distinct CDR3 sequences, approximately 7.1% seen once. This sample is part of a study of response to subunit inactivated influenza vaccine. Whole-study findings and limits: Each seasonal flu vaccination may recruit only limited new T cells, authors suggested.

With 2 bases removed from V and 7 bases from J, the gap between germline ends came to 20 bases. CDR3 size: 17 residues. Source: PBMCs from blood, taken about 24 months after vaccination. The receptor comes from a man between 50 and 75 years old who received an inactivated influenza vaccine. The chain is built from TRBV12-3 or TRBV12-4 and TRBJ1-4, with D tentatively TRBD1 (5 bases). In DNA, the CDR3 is TGTGCCAGCAGTTTAACGGGCGGGGGACCAAGGGGTGAAAAACTGTTTTTT. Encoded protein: CASSLTGGGPRGEKLFF.